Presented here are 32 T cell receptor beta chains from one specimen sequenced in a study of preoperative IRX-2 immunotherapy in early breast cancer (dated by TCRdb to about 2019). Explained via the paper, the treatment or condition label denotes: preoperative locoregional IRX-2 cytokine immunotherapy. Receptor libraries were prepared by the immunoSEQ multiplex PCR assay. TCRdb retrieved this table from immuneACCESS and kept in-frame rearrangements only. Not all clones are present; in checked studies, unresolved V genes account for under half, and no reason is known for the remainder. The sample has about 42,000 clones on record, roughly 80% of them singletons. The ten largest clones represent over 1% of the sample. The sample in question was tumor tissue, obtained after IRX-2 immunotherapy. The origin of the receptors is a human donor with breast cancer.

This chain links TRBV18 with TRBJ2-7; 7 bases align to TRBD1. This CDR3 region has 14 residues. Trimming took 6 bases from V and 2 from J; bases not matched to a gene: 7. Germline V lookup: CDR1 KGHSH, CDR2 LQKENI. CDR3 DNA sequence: TGTGCCAGCTCGCCAAGGACAGGACCCTACGAGCAGTACTTC. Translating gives CASSPRTGPYEQYF.

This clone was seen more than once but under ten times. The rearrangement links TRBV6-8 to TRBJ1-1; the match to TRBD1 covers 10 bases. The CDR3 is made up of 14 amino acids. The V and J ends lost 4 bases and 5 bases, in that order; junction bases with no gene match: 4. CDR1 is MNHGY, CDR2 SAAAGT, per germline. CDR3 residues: CASSSPGQGTEAFF. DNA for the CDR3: TGTGCCAGCAGTTCGCCGGGACAGGGGACTGAAGCTTTCTTT.

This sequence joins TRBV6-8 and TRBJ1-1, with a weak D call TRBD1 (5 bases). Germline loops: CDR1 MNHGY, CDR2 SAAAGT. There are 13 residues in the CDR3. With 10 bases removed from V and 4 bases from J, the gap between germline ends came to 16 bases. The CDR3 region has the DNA TGTGCCATAGGAGGGGAGGTAGCCACTGAAGCTTTCTTT. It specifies CAIGGEVATEAFF.

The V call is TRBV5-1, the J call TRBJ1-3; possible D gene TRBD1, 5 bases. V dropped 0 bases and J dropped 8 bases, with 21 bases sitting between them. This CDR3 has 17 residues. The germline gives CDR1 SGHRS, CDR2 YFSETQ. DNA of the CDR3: TGCGCCAGCAGCTTGGGGGTGACGGGCTATTCGGGGGACACCATATATTTT. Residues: CASSLGVTGYSGDTIYF.

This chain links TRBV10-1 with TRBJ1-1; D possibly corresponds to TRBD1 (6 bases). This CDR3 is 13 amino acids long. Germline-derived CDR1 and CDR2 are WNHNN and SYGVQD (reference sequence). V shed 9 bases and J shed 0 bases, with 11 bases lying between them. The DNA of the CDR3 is TGCGCCAGTCAACAGGGACTGAACACTGAAGCTTTCTTT. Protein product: CASQQGLNTEAFF.

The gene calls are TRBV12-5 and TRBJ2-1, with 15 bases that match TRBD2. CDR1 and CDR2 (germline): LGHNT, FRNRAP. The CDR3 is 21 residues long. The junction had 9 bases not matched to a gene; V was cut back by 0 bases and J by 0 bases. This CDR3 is CASGLVQGTSGGRSSYNEQFF. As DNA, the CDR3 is TGTGCTAGTGGTTTGGTACAGGGGACTAGCGGGGGGCGTAGCTCCTACAATGAGCAGTTCTTC.

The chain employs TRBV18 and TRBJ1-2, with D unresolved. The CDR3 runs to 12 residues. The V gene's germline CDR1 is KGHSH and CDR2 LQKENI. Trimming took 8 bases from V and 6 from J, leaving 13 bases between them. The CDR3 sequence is CASIGGGNGYTF. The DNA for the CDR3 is TGTGCCAGCATCGGTGGAGGGAATGGCTACACCTTC.

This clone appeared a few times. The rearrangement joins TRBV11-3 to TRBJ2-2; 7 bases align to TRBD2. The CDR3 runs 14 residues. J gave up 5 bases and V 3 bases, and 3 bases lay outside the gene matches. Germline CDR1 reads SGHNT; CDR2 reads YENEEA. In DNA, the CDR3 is TGTGCCAGCAGCTTCAGCGGGACGACCGGGGAGCTGTTTTTT. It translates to CASSFSGTTGELFF.

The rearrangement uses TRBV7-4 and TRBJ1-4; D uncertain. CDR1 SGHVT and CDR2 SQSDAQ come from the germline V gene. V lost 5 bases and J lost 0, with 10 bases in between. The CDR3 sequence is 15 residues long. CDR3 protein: CASSPSGATNEKLFF. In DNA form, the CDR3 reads TGTGCCAGCAGCCCGTCAGGTGCAACTAATGAAAAACTGTTTTTT.

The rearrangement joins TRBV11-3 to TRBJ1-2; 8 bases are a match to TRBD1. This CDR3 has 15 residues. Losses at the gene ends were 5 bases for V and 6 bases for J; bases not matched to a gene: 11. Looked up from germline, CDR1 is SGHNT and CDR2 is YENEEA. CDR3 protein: CASSLTGTGRHGYTF. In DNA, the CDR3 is TGTGCCAGCAGCCTGACCGGGACAGGACGACATGGCTACACCTTC. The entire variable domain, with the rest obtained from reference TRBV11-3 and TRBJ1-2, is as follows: EAGVVQSPRYKIIEKKQPVAFWCNPISGHNTLYWYLQNLGQGPELLIRYENEEAVDDSQLPKDRFSAERLKGVDSTLKIQPAELGDSAVYLCASSLTGTGRHGYTFGSGTRLTVV.

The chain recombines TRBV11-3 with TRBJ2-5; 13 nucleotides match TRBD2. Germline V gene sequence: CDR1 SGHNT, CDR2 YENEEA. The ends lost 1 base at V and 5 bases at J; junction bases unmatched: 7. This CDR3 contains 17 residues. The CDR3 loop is CASSLVWTSGGGETQYF. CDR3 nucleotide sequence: TGTGCCAGCAGCTTAGTCTGGACTAGCGGGGGAGGGGAGACCCAGTACTTC.

CDR3 protein: CASSQPGTGNSETQYF. The CDR3, as DNA: TGCGCCAGCAGTCAGCCCGGGACAGGGAATAGTGAGACCCAGTACTTC. The rearrangement uses TRBV23-1 and TRBJ2-5; 9 bases fit TRBD1. TRBV23-1 is classed as an ORF, of uncertain function. This CDR3 region has 16 residues. The junction had 10 bases not matched to a gene; V was cut back by 3 bases and J by 5 bases.

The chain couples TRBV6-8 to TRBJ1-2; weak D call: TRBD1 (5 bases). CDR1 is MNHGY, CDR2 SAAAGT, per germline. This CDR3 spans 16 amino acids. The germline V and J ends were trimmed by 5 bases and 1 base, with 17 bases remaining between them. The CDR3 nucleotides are TGTGCCAGCAGTGGGGCCAACTCGCCGTATAACTATGGCTACACCTTC. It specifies CASSGANSPYNYGYTF.

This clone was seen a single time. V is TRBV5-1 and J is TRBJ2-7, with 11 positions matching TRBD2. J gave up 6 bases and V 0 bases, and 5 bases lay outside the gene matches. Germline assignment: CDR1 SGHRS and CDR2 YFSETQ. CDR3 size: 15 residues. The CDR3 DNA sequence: TGCGCCAGCAGCTTGGCCGTAGCGGGGGGGAGCGAGCAGTACTTC. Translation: CASSLAVAGGSEQYF.

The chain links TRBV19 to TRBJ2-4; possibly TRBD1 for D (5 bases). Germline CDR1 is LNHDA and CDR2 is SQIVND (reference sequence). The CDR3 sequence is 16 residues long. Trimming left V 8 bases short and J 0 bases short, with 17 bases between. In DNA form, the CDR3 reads TGTGCCAGTCAACGACAGTTTGGTCTAGCCAAAAACATTCAGTACTTC. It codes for CASQRQFGLAKNIQYF.

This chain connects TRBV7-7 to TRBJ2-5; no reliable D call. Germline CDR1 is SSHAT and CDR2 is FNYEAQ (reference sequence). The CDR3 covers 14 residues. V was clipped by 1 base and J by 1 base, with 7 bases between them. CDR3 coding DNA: TGTGCCAGCAGCTTAGGACGCTTCCAAGAGACCCAGTACTTC. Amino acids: CASSLGRFQETQYF.

The chain's CDR3 is CASSGRGSFSGNTIYF. The CDR3 DNA reads TGTGCCAGCAGCGGCAGGGGCTCCTTCTCTGGAAACACCATATATTTT. The V gene is TRBV11-3, the J gene TRBJ1-3; weak D call: TRBD1 (6 bases). V was shortened by 5 bases and J by 0 bases, with 14 bases between the two germline ends. The CDR3 has 16 residues. Germline CDR1 is SGHNT and CDR2 is YENEEA. The variable domain in full, with the rest retrieved from reference TRBV11-3 and TRBJ1-3, is EAGVVQSPRYKIIEKKQPVAFWCNPISGHNTLYWYLQNLGQGPELLIRYENEEAVDDSQLPKDRFSAERLKGVDSTLKIQPAELGDSAVYLCASSGRGSFSGNTIYFGEGSWLTVV.

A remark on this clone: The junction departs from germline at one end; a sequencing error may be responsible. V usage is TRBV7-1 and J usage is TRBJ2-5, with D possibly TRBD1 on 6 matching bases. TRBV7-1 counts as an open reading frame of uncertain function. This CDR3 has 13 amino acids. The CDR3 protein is CTSRPTGKETQYF. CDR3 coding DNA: TGTACCAGCAGACCTACAGGGAAAGAGACCCAGTACTTC.

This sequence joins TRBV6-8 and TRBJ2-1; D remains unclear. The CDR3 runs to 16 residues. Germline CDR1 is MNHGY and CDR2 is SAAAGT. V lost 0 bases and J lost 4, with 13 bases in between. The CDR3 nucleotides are TGTGCCAGCAGTTACTCGATATCCGAGCTATACAATGAGCAGTTCTTC. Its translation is CASSYSISELYNEQFF.

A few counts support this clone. The CDR3: CASSPRIGTDTQYF. The CDR3 coding sequence is TGTGCCAGCAGCCCCCGGATAGGCACAGATACGCAGTATTTT. The rearrangement uses TRBV6-8 and TRBJ2-3; unclear D gene. The V gene lost 6 bases and the J gene lost 1 base, with 11 bases spanning the gap. Germline loops: CDR1 MNHGY, CDR2 SAAAGT. This CDR3 is built from 14 residues.

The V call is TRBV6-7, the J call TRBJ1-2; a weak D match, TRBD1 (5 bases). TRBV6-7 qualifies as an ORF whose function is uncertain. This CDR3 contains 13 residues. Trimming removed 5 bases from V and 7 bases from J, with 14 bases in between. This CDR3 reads CASSEGPTGGYTF. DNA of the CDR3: TGTGCCAGCAGTGAGGGGCCAACGGGTGGCTACACCTTC.

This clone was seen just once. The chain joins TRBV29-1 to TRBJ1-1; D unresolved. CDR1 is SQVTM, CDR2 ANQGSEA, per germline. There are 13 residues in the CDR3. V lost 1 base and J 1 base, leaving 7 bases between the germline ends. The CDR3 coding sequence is TGCAGCGTTGAAGGGCTTGGGAACACTGAAGCTTTCTTT. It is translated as CSVEGLGNTEAFF. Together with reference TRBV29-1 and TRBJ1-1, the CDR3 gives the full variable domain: SAVISQKPSRDICQRGTSLTIQCQVDSQVTMMFWYRQQPGQSLTLIATANQGSEATYESGFVIDKFPISRPNLTFSTLTVSNMSPEDSSIYLCSVEGLGNTEAFFGQGTRLTVV.

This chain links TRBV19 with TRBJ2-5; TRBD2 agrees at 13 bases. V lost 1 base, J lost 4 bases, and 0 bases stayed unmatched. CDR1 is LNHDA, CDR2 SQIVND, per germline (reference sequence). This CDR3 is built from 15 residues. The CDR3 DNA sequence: TGTGCCAGTAGTATAGGACTAGCGGGAGGAGAGACCCAGTACTTC. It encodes CASSIGLAGGETQYF.

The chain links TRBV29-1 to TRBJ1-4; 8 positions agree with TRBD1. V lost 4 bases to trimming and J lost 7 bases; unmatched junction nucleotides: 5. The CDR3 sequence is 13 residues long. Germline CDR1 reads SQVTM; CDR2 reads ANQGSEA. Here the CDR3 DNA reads TGCAGCGTTGCGGCAGACAGGGGTGAAAAACTGTTTTTT. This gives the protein CSVAADRGEKLFF.

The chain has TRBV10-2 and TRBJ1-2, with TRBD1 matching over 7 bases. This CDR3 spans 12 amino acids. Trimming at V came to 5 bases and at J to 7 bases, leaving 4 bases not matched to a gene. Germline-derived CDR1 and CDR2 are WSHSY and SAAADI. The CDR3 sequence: CASSLSGGGYTF. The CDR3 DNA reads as TGCGCCAGCAGTCTTTCAGGGGGTGGCTACACCTTC.

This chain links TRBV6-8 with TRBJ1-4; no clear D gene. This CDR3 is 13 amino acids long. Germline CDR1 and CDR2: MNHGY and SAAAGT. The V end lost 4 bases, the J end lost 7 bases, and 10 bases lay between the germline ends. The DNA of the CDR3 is TGTGCCAGCAGTTCGAGGGAGGGTGAAAAACTGTTTTTT. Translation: CASSSREGEKLFF.

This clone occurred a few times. The CDR3 loop is CASSEGSRQPQHF. DNA of the CDR3: TGTGCCAGCAGTGAGGGGTCTCGTCAGCCCCAGCATTTT. The chain carries TRBV6-8 and TRBJ1-5; weak D call: TRBD1 (5 bases). Germline CDR1 is MNHGY and CDR2 is SAAAGT. This CDR3 is 13 amino acids long. Trimming took off 5 bases at V and 6 bases at J, with 11 bases between the two ends.

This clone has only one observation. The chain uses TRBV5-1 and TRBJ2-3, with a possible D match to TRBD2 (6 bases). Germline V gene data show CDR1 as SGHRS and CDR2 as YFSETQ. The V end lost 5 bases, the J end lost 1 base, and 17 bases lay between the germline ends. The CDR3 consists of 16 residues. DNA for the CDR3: TGCGCCAGCAGTCCCCAACTAGGAGGGGGCACAGATACGCAGTATTTT. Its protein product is CASSPQLGGGTDTQYF.

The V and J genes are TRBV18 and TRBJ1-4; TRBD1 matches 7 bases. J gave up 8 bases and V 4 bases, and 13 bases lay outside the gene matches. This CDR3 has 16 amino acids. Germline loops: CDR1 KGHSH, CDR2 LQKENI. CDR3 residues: CASSRMEWTGGEKLFF. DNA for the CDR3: TGTGCCAGCTCACGAATGGAGTGGACAGGAGGGGAAAAACTGTTTTTT.

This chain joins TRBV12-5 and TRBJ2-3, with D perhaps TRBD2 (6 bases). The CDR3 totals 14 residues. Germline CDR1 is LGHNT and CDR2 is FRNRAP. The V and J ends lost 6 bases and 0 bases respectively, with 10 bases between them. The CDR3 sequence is CASGSDYSTDTQYF. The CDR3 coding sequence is TGTGCTAGTGGCTCGGACTATAGCACAGATACGCAGTATTTT. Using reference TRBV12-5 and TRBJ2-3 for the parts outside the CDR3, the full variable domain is DARVTQTPRHKVTEMGQEVTMRCQPILGHNTVFWYRQTMMQGLELLAYFRNRAPLDDSGMPKDRFSAEMPDATLATLKIQPSEPRDSAVYFCASGSDYSTDTQYFGPGTRLTVL.

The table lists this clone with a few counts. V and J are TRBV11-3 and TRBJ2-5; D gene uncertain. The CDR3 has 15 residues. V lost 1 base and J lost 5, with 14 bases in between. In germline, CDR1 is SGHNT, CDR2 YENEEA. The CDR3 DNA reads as TGTGCCAGCAGCTTAGGGGCAGCAAAAGGGGAGACCCAGTACTTC. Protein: CASSLGAAKGETQYF.

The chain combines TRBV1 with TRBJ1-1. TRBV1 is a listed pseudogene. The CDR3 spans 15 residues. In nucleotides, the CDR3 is TGCGCCAGCAGCCAAGCGGGTCAGGTGTTGGATGAAGCTTTCTTT. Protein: CASSQAGQVLDEAFF.